This TCR beta chain is from a study of OX40 agonist ivuxolimab in advanced cancers. Study summary: With ivuxolimab, an agonistic anti-OX40 (CD134) antibody, patients were treated. A history of anti-PD-1, anti-PD-L1 or anti-CTLA-4 therapy was acceptable, and 40% had some. Regarding the study as a whole: Circulating CD4+ and CD8+ T cells showed clonal expansion by week 6 at 0.1 to 3.0 mg/kg.

Germline V lookup: CDR1 SGHDT, CDR2 YYEEEE. The CDR3 consists of 17 residues. J was trimmed by 3 bases and V by 4 bases; bases with no gene match: 10. This table comes from immunoSEQ multiplex PCR, and its TCRdb copy is limited to in-frame clones, with some not included. Among some 70,000 clones listed, 91% were seen once. Details on this clone: No antigen is known for it.

This sample comprised CD4+ or CD8+ T cells sorted from blood, obtained in a trial of the OX40 agonist ivuxolimab. This TCR was sampled from an adult with an advanced solid tumor such as melanoma, head and neck, liver or kidney cancer. This chain joins TRBV5-6 and TRBJ2-2; 9 bases map to TRBD1. The chain's CDR3 is CASSIPRGQGYTGELFF. As DNA, the CDR3 is TGTGCCAGCAGCATTCCCCGGGGACAGGGTTACACCGGGGAGCTGTTTTTT.